Listed below are T cell receptor beta chains from one sample, sequenced in a study of PD-L1 blockade in urothelial cancer. Some clones are missing from TCRdb's copy, which holds only in-frame ones; the method was immunoSEQ multiplex PCR. The sample holds 40,000 or so clones, roughly 86% seen once. The specimen was PBMCs, collected around atezolizumab (anti-PD-L1) treatment. These receptors all come from a man between 70 and 80 years old with urothelial cancer. CDR3s include the opening cysteine and the closing phenylalanine or tryptophan. Each record gives: J gene, V gene, clone size, D gene, CDR3 length, CDR3 protein, CDR3 DNA. A D gene is named only where the DNA matches it firmly. Clone size is shown for a subset of rows, as once, few, many or a class of expanded clone.

>TRBJ2-3|TRBV4-3|.|.|13
CASMTRTLDTQYF
TGCGCCAGCATGACCCGGACATTAGATACGCAGTATTTT
>TRBJ2-7|TRBV5-6|.|TRBD2|15
CASSPLAGGSYEQYF
TGTGCCAGCAGCCCACTAGCGGGAGGGTCCTACGAGCAGTACTTC
>TRBJ2-3|TRBV27|.|TRBD2|17
CASAERTSGGGADTQYF
TGTGCCAGCGCCGAAAGGACTAGCGGAGGAGGGGCAGATACGCAGTATTTT
>TRBJ1-1|TRBV29-1|.|.|11
CSVRRNTEAFF
TGCAGCGTGCGGCGGAACACTGAAGCTTTCTTT
>TRBJ2-7|TRBV11-2|.|.|12
CASSLDQGMGDF
TGTGCCAGCAGCTTAGATCAGGGGATGGGGGACTTC
>TRBJ2-2|TRBV7-2|once|TRBD2|16
CASSPMTSGRSGELFF
TGTGCCAGCAGCCCGATGACTAGCGGGAGATCCGGGGAGCTGTTTTTT
>TRBJ1-1|TRBV27|.|.|11
CASKSRAEAFF
TGTGCCAGCAAATCGCGGGCTGAAGCTTTCTTT
>TRBJ2-1|TRBV4-3|.|.|15
CASSQALSGYNEQFF
TGCGCCAGCAGCCAAGCTCTGAGCGGTTACAATGAGCAGTTCTTC
>TRBJ2-7|TRBV29-1|.|TRBD1|13
CSVRGQDQYEQYF
TGCAGCGTTCGCGGACAGGACCAGTACGAGCAGTACTTC
>TRBJ2-1|TRBV1|.|.|16
CTSSQRARIRKNEQFF
TGCACCAGCAGCCAGAGGGCTAGAATCCGAAAAAATGAGCAGTTCTTC
>TRBJ2-3|TRBV7-3|.|.|14
CASSSGLTTDTQYF
TGTGCCAGCAGCTCGGGACTTACCACAGATACGCAGTATTTT
>TRBJ2-2|TRBV4-2|.|.|15
CASSQDPRGTGELFF
TGTGCCAGCAGCCAAGATCCCAGAGGGACCGGGGAGCTGTTTTTT
>TRBJ1-1|TRBV18|few|TRBD1|15
CASSIAGTVNTEAFF
TGTGCCAGCTCCATAGCCGGGACAGTGAACACTGAAGCTTTCTTT
>TRBJ1-5|TRBV19|.|.|15
CASTPFKGGNQPQHF
TGTGCCAGTACCCCGTTTAAGGGAGGCAATCAGCCCCAGCATTTT
>TRBJ1-1|TRBV4-3|.|.|16
CASSQDRGAGWPEAFF
TGCGCCAGCAGCCAAGATAGGGGCGCAGGGTGGCCTGAAGCTTTCTTT
>TRBJ2-3|TRBV7-2|.|.|14
CASSFQGSTDTQYF
TGTGCCAGCAGCTTTCAGGGGTCCACAGATACGCAGTATTTT
>TRBJ2-2|TRBV7-9|.|.|16
CASSLVQGFGPGELFF
TGTGCCAGCAGCTTAGTACAGGGTTTCGGTCCCGGGGAGCTGTTTTTT
>TRBJ2-2|TRBV7-2|.|.|16
CASSLYQGANTGELFF
TGTGCCAGCAGCTTATATCAGGGTGCGAACACCGGGGAGCTGTTTTTT
>TRBJ2-2|TRBV4-3|.|TRBD2|15
CASSRGLADTGELFF
TGCGCCAGCAGCCGGGGACTAGCGGACACCGGGGAGCTGTTTTTT
>TRBJ2-1|TRBV5-6|.|TRBD2|15
CASSLGLAGWNEQFF
TGTGCCAGCAGCTTAGGACTAGCGGGTTGGAATGAGCAGTTCTTC
>TRBJ1-1|TRBV27|.|TRBD1|15
CASSSGTGVNTEAFF
TGTGCCAGCAGTTCGGGGACAGGGGTGAACACTGAAGCTTTCTTT
>TRBJ2-5|TRBV7-9|.|TRBD2|14
CASSLTSGRETQYF
TGTGCCAGCAGCCTGACTAGCGGGAGAGAGACCCAGTACTTC
>TRBJ2-5|TRBV2|.|TRBD1|14
CASRETGGQETQYF
TGTGCCAGCAGAGAGACAGGGGGCCAAGAGACCCAGTACTTC